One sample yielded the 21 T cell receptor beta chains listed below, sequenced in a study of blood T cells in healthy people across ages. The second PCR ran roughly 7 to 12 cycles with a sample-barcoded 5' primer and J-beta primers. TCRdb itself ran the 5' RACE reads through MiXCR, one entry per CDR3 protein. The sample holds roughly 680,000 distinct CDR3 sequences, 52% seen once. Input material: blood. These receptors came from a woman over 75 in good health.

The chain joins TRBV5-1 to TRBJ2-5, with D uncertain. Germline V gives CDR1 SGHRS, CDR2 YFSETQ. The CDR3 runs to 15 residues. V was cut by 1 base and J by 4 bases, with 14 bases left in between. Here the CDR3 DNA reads TGCGCCAGCAGCTTGAACACGCTGCCAACAGAGACCCAGTACTTC. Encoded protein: CASSLNTLPTETQYF.

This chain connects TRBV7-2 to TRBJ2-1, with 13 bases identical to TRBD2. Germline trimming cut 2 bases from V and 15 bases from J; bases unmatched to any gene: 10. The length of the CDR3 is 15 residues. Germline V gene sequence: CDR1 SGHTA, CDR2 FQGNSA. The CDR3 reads CASSLQLAGGSGPFF. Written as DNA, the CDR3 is TGTGCCAGCAGCTTACAACTAGCGGGAGGGTCGGGGCCGTTCTTC. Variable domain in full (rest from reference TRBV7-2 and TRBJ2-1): GAGVSQSPSNKVTEKGKDVELRCDPISGHTALYWYRQSLGQGLEFLIYFQGNSAPDKSGLPSDRFSAERTGGSVSTLTIQRTQQEDSAVYLCASSLQLAGGSGPFFGPGTRLTVL.

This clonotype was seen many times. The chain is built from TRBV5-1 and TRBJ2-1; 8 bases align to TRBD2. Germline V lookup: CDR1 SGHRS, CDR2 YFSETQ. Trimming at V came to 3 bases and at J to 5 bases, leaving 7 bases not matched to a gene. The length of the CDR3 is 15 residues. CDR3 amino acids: CASSYSGSMDNEQFF. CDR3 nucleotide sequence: TGCGCCAGCAGCTACAGCGGGAGTATGGACAATGAGCAGTTCTTC.

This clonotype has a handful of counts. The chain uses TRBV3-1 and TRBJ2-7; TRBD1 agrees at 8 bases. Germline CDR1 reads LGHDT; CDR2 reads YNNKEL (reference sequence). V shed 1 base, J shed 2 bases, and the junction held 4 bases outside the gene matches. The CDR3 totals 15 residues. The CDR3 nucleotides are TGTGCCAGCAGCCAAGCCGGACAGGGACCCTACGAGCAGTACTTC. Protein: CASSQAGQGPYEQYF.

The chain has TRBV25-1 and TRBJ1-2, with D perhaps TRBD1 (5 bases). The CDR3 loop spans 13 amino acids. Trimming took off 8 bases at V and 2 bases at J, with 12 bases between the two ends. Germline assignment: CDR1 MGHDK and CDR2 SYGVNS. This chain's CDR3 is CASGWGENYGYTF. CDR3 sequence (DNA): TGTGCCAGCGGGTGGGGGGAGAACTATGGCTACACCTTC.

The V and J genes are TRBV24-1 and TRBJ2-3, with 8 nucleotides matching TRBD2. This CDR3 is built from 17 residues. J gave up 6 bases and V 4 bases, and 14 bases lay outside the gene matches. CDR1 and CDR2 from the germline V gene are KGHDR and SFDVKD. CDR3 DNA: TGTGCCACCAGTGAAACGGGGCGCCTCGGGGGGGTGGATACGCAGTATTTT. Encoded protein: CATSETGRLGGVDTQYF.

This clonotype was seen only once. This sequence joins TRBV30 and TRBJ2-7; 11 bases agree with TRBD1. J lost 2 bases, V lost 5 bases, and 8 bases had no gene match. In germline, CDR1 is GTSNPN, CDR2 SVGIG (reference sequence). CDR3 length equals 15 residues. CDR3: CAWSLGGQGAYEQYF. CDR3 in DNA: TGTGCCTGGTCCCTGGGGGGACAGGGGGCCTACGAGCAGTACTTC.

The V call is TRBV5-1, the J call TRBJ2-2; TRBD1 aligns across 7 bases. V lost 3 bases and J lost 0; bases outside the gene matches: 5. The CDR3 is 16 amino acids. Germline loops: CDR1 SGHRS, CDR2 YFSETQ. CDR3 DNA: TGCGCCAGCAGCTCTGGACAGGCTACGAACACCGGGGAGCTGTTTTTT. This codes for CASSSGQATNTGELFF.

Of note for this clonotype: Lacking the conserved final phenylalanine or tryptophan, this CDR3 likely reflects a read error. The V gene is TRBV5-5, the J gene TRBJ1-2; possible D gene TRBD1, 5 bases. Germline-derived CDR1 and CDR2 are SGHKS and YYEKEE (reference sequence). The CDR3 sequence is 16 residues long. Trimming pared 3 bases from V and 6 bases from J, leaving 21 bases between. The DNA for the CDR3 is TGTGCCAGCAGCTGGGCGGATTGGAGGGGTCGGAATGGCTACACCTTA. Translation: CASSWADWRGRNGYTL.

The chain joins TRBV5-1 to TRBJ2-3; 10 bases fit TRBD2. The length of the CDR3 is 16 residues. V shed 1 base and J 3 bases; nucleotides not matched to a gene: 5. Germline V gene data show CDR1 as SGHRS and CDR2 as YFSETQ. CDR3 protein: CASSLPLAGVTDTQYF. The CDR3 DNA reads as TGCGCCAGCAGCTTGCCGCTAGCGGGAGTAACAGATACGCAGTATTTT.

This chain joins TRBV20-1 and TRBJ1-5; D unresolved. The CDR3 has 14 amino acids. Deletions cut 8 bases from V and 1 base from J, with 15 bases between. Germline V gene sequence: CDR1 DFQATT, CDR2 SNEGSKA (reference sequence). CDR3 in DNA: TGCAGTTTTCGGGAACTAGTAAGCAATCAGCCCCAGCATTTT. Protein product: CSFRELVSNQPQHF.

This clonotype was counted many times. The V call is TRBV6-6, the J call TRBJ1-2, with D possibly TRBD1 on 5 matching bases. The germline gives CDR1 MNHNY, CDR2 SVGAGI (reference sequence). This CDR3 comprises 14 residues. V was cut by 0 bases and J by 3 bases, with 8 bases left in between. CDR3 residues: CASSYSGTHYGYTF. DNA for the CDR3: TGTGCCAGCAGTTACTCCGGGACGCACTATGGCTACACCTTC.

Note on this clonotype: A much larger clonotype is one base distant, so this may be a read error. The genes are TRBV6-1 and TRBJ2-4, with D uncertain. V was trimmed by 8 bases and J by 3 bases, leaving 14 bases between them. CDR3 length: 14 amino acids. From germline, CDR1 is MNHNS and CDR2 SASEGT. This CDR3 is CASRKGRDKNIQYF. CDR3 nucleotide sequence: TGTGCCAGCCGGAAGGGAAGGGACAAAAACATTCAGTACTTC.

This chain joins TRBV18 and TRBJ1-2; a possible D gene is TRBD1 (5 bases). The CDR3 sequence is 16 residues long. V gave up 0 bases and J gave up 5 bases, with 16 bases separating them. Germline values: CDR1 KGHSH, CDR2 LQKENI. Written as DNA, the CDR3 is TGTGCCAGCTCACCACCTGGGGCAGTATCGGGTTATGGCTACACCTTC. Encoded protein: CASSPPGAVSGYGYTF.

The CDR3 DNA follows: TGTGCCAGCAGTCCACGGGTGCCGAACACCGGGGAGCTGTTTTTT. Protein: CASSPRVPNTGELFF. This rearrangement joins TRBV25-1 to TRBJ2-2; D is unresolved. Germline V gives CDR1 MGHDK, CDR2 SYGVNS. The CDR3 is made up of 15 amino acids. Trimming pared 5 bases from V and 0 bases from J, leaving 10 bases between.

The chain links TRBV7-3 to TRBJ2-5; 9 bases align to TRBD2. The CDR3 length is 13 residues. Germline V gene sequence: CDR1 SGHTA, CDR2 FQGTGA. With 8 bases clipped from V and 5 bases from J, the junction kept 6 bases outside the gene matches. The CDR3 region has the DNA TGTGCCAGCGGGCCTAGCGGGATCGAGACCCAGTACTTC. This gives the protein CASGPSGIETQYF.

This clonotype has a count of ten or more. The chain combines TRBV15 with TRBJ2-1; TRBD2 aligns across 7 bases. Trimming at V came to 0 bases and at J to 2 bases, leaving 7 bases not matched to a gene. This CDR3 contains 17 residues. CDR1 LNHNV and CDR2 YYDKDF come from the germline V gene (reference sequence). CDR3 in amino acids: CATSRDPPSGPYNEQFF. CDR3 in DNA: TGTGCCACCAGCAGAGATCCCCCTAGCGGACCCTACAATGAGCAGTTCTTC.

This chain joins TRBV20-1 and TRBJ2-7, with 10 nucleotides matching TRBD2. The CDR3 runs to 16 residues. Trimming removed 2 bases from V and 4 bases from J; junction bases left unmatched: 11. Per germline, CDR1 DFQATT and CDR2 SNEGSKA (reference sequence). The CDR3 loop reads CSARHPAGLASYEQYF. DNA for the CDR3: TGCAGTGCTAGACACCCAGCGGGACTAGCGTCGTACGAGCAGTACTTC.

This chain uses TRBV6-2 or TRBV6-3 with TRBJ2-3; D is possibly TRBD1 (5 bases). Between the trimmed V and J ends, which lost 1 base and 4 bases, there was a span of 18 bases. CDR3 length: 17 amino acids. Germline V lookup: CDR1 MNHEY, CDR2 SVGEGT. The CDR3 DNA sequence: TGTGCCAGCAGTTACTATACAGGCCCTCTTGTCCCAGATACGCAGTATTTT. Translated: CASSYYTGPLVPDTQYF.

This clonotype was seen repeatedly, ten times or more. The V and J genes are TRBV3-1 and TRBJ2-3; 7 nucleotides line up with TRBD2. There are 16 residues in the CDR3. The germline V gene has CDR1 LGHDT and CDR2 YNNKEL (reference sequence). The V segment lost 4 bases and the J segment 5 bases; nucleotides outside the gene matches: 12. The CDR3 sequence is CASSPGLGRSIDTQYF. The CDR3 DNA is TGTGCCAGCAGCCCCGGACTAGGGAGATCGATAGATACGCAGTATTTT.

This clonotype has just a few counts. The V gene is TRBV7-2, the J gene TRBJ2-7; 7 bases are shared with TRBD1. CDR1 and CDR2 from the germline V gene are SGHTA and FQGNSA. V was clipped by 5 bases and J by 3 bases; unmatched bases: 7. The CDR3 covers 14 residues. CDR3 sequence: CASSGKGDSYEQYF. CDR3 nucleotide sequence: TGTGCCAGCAGCGGTAAGGGGGACAGCTACGAGCAGTACTTC.